What follows describes a single T cell receptor beta chain. Its matching antigen is unknown. This CDR3 has 19 residues. Germline-derived CDR1 and CDR2 are SGHVS and FQNEAQ. The trim removed 2 bases at V and 2 bases at J, leaving 10 bases unmatched. PCR was performed using 60 Vbeta and 13 Jbeta primers. TCRdb's copy holds only in-frame clones and misses some; the assay was immunoSEQ multiplex PCR. The table shows around 86,000 clones, with 60% to 80% occurring only once. Healthy bone marrow donors formed the donor group. This sample was included in a study of cytomegalovirus exposure and HLA in healthy donors. Overall study results and limits: There were a few CMV-associated chains whose specificity for CMV antigens was confirmed in vitro. Immune exposure was documented only through CMV serostatus. Among TCR beta chains of equal frequency, HLA-associated ones were more clonally expanded in a later analysis.

The genes are TRBV7-8 and TRBJ1-5, with TRBD1 identical over 12 bases. The sequencing input was PBMCs. The receptor was derived from a female donor in good health and CMV-seronegative. The CDR3 loop is CASSLSGTGGRSGNQPQHF. CDR3 bases: TGTGCCAGCAGCTTATCCGGGACAGGGGGCCGGTCTGGCAATCAGCCCCAGCATTTT.